These T cell receptor beta chains were read from a single sample in a study of shared clonotypes between healthy human individuals. Assay: immunoSEQ multiplex PCR; the TCRdb copy retains only in-frame clones and omits some. The sample comprises about 980,000 clones, 70% to 85% of which are singletons, and nearly 1.5% rests with the top ten. The sample was memory CD4+ T cells sorted from blood. These receptor sequences come from a man between 18 and 29 years old in good health. Each CDR3 is given with its conserved first and last residue. Each record gives: CDR3 DNA, CDR3 protein, D gene, clone size, V gene, J gene. D genes are given only for firm matches. The size of a clone is reported for some rows only, either as once, few or many, or as a class for expanded clones.

CDR3 DNA: TGTGCCAGCAGTTTGTCACAGGGAGGCAATCAGCCCCAGCATTTT
CDR3 protein: CASSLSQGGNQPQHF
D gene: .
clone size: few
V gene: TRBV28
J gene: TRBJ1-5

CDR3 DNA: TGTGCCAGCAGCTTACGGCAGCATGGCTACACCTTC
CDR3 protein: CASSLRQHGYTF
D gene: .
clone size: once
V gene: TRBV7-2
J gene: TRBJ1-2

CDR3 DNA: TGTGCCAGCAGCCCTTTCCCCAGCATGGGCGAGCAGTACTTC
CDR3 protein: CASSPFPSMGEQYF
D gene: .
clone size: .
V gene: TRBV5-6
J gene: TRBJ2-7

CDR3 DNA: TGTGCCAGCAGCTTAAGCGTGGGCAGTTTCGTGTACAATGAGCAGTTCTTC
CDR3 protein: CASSLSVGSFVYNEQFF
D gene: .
clone size: .
V gene: TRBV7-2
J gene: TRBJ2-1

CDR3 DNA: TGTGCCAGCAGCCCCGGCGGCTACGAGCAGTACTTC
CDR3 protein: CASSPGGYEQYF
D gene: .
clone size: once
V gene: TRBV7-2
J gene: TRBJ2-7

CDR3 DNA: TGTGCCAGCAGTTTAGTCGGGTACGAGCAGTACTTC
CDR3 protein: CASSLVGYEQYF
D gene: .
clone size: .
V gene: TRBV28
J gene: TRBJ2-7

CDR3 DNA: TGTGCCAGCTCCGTTTTTTCGACAGAATCGGATACGCAGTATTTT
CDR3 protein: CASSVFSTESDTQYF
D gene: .
clone size: .
V gene: TRBV11-3
J gene: TRBJ2-3

CDR3 DNA: TGTGCCAGCAGCCCGACAGATACGCAGTATTTT
CDR3 protein: CASSPTDTQYF
D gene: .
clone size: .
V gene: TRBV7-9
J gene: TRBJ2-3

CDR3 DNA: TGCAGCGTTGGTGGGAACTATGGCTACACCTTC
CDR3 protein: CSVGGNYGYTF
D gene: .
clone size: .
V gene: TRBV29-1
J gene: TRBJ1-2

CDR3 DNA: TGTGCCAGCAGCGCGACACTAGCGGGGGGCACAGATACGCAGTATTTT
CDR3 protein: CASSATLAGGTDTQYF
D gene: TRBD2
clone size: few
V gene: TRBV9
J gene: TRBJ2-3

CDR3 DNA: TGTGCCAGCAGCCCGGGGCTAGCAGCCTACAATGAGCAGTTCTTC
CDR3 protein: CASSPGLAAYNEQFF
D gene: .
clone size: .
V gene: TRBV7-2
J gene: TRBJ2-1

CDR3 DNA: TGTGCCAGCAGTGTCGGGACAGACACAGATACGCAGTATTTT
CDR3 protein: CASSVGTDTDTQYF
D gene: TRBD1
clone size: once
V gene: TRBV6-1
J gene: TRBJ2-3

CDR3 DNA: TGTGCCAGCAGCTTTAGCGGGGGCTTGGGGGAGACCCAGTACTTC
CDR3 protein: CASSFSGGLGETQYF
D gene: TRBD2
clone size: .
V gene: TRBV7-2
J gene: TRBJ2-5

CDR3 DNA: TGTGCCAGCAGCCGGTTGCAAGCCAAACACGAGCAGTACTTC
CDR3 protein: CASSRLQAKHEQYF
D gene: .
clone size: .
V gene: TRBV5-6
J gene: TRBJ2-7

CDR3 DNA: TGCAGTGCTCCTCGGAGGGAGACCCAGTACTTC
CDR3 protein: CSAPRRETQYF
D gene: .
clone size: .
V gene: TRBV20-1
J gene: TRBJ2-5

CDR3 DNA: TGTGCCAGCGGGCCGACAGCTCCTAGCACAGATACGCAGTATTTT
CDR3 protein: CASGPTAPSTDTQYF
D gene: .
clone size: .
V gene: TRBV28
J gene: TRBJ2-3

CDR3 DNA: TGTGCCAGCAGTTTATCGGACTATTCCAACACCGGGGAGCTGTTTTTT
CDR3 protein: CASSLSDYSNTGELFF
D gene: .
clone size: .
V gene: TRBV28
J gene: TRBJ2-2

CDR3 DNA: TGTGCTAGTGGTTACGGACAGGCCTACGAGCAGTACTTC
CDR3 protein: CASGYGQAYEQYF
D gene: TRBD1
clone size: .
V gene: TRBV12-5
J gene: TRBJ2-7

CDR3 DNA: TGCGCCAGCAGCCAAGTCCCCTATCGACAGGGGGCGCATGGCTACACCTTC
CDR3 protein: CASSQVPYRQGAHGYTF
D gene: TRBD1
clone size: once
V gene: TRBV4-1
J gene: TRBJ1-2

CDR3 DNA: TGTGCCAGCCGGACGGAGAGGGGGGGGACTAGCCACGAGCAGTGCTTC
CDR3 protein: CASRTERGGTSHEQCF
D gene: TRBD2
clone size: once
V gene: TRBV6-6
J gene: TRBJ2-7

CDR3 DNA: TGTGCCAGCCGGCCTAGCGGGAGCTACGACACCGGGGAGCTGTTTTTT
CDR3 protein: CASRPSGSYDTGELFF
D gene: TRBD2
clone size: .
V gene: TRBV7-2
J gene: TRBJ2-2

CDR3 DNA: TGTGCCAGCAGCTTGCTCGGCAGAGGCTACACCTTC
CDR3 protein: CASSLLGRGYTF
D gene: .
clone size: .
V gene: TRBV5-4
J gene: TRBJ1-2

CDR3 DNA: TGTGCCAGCACCAAAGAGGGGGGGTCACCCCTCCACTTT
CDR3 protein: CASTKEGGSPLHF
D gene: .
clone size: once
V gene: TRBV28
J gene: TRBJ1-6

CDR3 DNA: TGTGCCAGCAGTCGACAGGGGAGTCAGCCCCAGCATTTT
CDR3 protein: CASSRQGSQPQHF
D gene: TRBD1
clone size: .
V gene: TRBV2
J gene: TRBJ1-5

CDR3 DNA: TGTGCCAGCAGCTCTCGGACTAGCGGGAGGTCGGCCTACAATGAGCAGTTCTTC
CDR3 protein: CASSSRTSGRSAYNEQFF
D gene: TRBD2
clone size: .
V gene: TRBV5-4
J gene: TRBJ2-1

CDR3 DNA: TGTGCCACCAGCACAACGGACAGGGGGAGCAATCAGCCCCAGCATTTT
CDR3 protein: CATSTTDRGSNQPQHF
D gene: TRBD1
clone size: .
V gene: TRBV15
J gene: TRBJ1-5

CDR3 DNA: TGCGCCAGCAGCGTGGGGTATGGCGGGAACTATGGCTACACCTTC
CDR3 protein: CASSVGYGGNYGYTF
D gene: .
clone size: .
V gene: TRBV5-1
J gene: TRBJ1-2